Presented here are 15 T cell receptor beta chains from one specimen sequenced in a study of blood T cell repertoires in COVID-19. Measured with immunoSEQ multiplex PCR; TCRdb has only the in-frame clones, and not every one. The sample gives about 150,000 clones, 87% of which show up once; approximately 3.7% is in the top ten. Sequenced input: PBMCs or T cells enriched from blood (not recorded which). The receptors originated from a woman aged 40 to 50 who had been exposed to COVID-19.

The gene calls are TRBV7-2 and TRBJ1-2; possible D gene TRBD1, 6 bases. The germline V gene has CDR1 SGHTA and CDR2 FQGNSA. The CDR3 spans 14 residues. Trimming stripped 0 bases from V and 4 bases from J, with 9 bases between. CDR3 nucleotide sequence: TGTGCCAGCAGCTTAGCGGACAGATTCTATGGCTACACCTTC. This translates into CASSLADRFYGYTF. Combining the CDR3 with reference TRBV7-2 and TRBJ1-2 gives the whole variable domain GAGVSQSPSNKVTEKGKDVELRCDPISGHTALYWYRQSLGQGLEFLIYFQGNSAPDKSGLPSDRFSAERTGGSVSTLTIQRTQQEDSAVYLCASSLADRFYGYTFGSGTRLTVV.

The chain links TRBV7-9 to TRBJ2-1; 9 bases match TRBD1. This CDR3 region has 16 residues. The ends lost 5 bases at V and 7 bases at J; junction bases unmatched: 12. The germline V gene encodes CDR1 SEHNR and CDR2 FQNEAQ (reference sequence). CDR3 amino acids: CASSRPGTGFKNEQFF. CDR3 DNA: TGTGCCAGCAGCCGCCCCGGGACAGGGTTTAAAAATGAGCAGTTCTTC. Full variable domain (remainder filled in from reference TRBV7-9 and TRBJ2-1): DTGVSQNPRHKITKRGQNVTFRCDPISEHNRLYWYRQTLGQGPEFLTYFQNEAQLEKSRLLSDRFSAERPKGSFSTLEIQRTEQGDSAMYLCASSRPGTGFKNEQFFGPGTRLTVL.

Here the CDR3 reads CASSLGQELRGTEAFF. The CDR3 nucleotides are TGCGCCAGCAGCTTGGGACAGGAATTGAGGGGGACTGAAGCTTTCTTT. The chain carries TRBV5-1 and TRBJ1-1; TRBD1 might be the D (6 bases). This CDR3 is built from 16 residues. In germline, CDR1 is SGHRS, CDR2 YFSETQ. V was trimmed by 0 bases and J by 5 bases, leaving 17 bases between them. The full variable domain, completed using reference TRBV5-1 and TRBJ1-1, is KAGVTQTPRYLIKTRGQQVTLSCSPISGHRSVSWYQQTPGQGLQFLFEYFSETQRNKGNFPGRFSGRQFSNSRSEMNVSTLELGDSALYLCASSLGQELRGTEAFFGQGTRLTVV.

The rearrangement joins TRBV7-2 to TRBJ1-1; TRBD1 might be the D (6 bases). V was pared by 3 bases and J by 3 bases, with 8 bases between. This CDR3 spans 13 amino acids. Germline-derived CDR1 and CDR2 are SGHTA and FQGNSA. The CDR3 DNA reads TGTGCCAGCAGCTTCAAGGGGGACACTGAAGCTTTCTTT. Its translation is CASSFKGDTEAFF. The whole variable domain, filled in from reference TRBV7-2 and TRBJ1-1, reads GAGVSQSPSNKVTEKGKDVELRCDPISGHTALYWYRQSLGQGLEFLIYFQGNSAPDKSGLPSDRFSAERTGGSVSTLTIQRTQQEDSAVYLCASSFKGDTEAFFGQGTRLTVV.

The rearrangement uses TRBV5-1 and TRBJ1-1; 8 bases line up with TRBD1. The junction had 3 bases not matched to a gene; V was cut back by 4 bases and J by 1 base. The germline gives CDR1 SGHRS, CDR2 YFSETQ. This CDR3 contains 14 residues. The CDR3 region has the DNA TGCGCCAGCAGCCCTGGACAGGGGAACACTGAAGCTTTCTTT. This codes for CASSPGQGNTEAFF.

V usage is TRBV28 and J usage is TRBJ1-4; a weak D match, TRBD1 (5 bases). CDR3 size: 13 residues. V lost 10 bases to trimming and J lost 5 bases, with 14 bases between them. In germline, CDR1 is MDHEN, CDR2 SYDVKM. The CDR3 spells CATYRGVNEKLFF. CDR3 nucleotide sequence: TGTGCCACCTATAGGGGCGTCAATGAAAAACTGTTTTTT.

The rearrangement links TRBV5-1 to TRBJ2-1, with 12 nucleotides matching TRBD2. The CDR3 length is 18 residues. Germline CDR1 and CDR2: SGHRS and YFSETQ. The J segment lost 7 bases and the V segment lost 1 base, leaving 12 bases of the junction unmatched. Written as DNA, the CDR3 is TGCGCCAGCAGCTTGCGGCTAGCGGGGGGGCCTAATACTAATGAGCAGTTCTTC. Encoded protein: CASSLRLAGGPNTNEQFF.

The rearrangement joins TRBV25-1 to TRBJ2-1, with D hard to call. Germline V CDR1 and CDR2: MGHDK, SYGVNS. The ends were cut back, 4 bases at V and 1 base at J, with 11 bases in the middle. The CDR3 runs 15 residues. The CDR3 bases are TGTGCCAGCAGTGTCGGAGTACTATCCTACAATGAGCAGTTCTTC. This translates into CASSVGVLSYNEQFF.

This clone was seen once. The rearrangement links TRBV28 to TRBJ2-5; 8 positions match TRBD1. J was trimmed by 5 bases and V by 6 bases; bases with no gene match: 11. The CDR3 is 15 amino acids. Germline V gene lookup returns CDR1 MDHEN and CDR2 SYDVKM. CDR3 loop: CASSPGDRTGETQYF. For the CDR3, the DNA is TGTGCCAGCAGCCCAGGGGACAGGACGGGGGAGACCCAGTACTTC.

The chain couples TRBV27 to TRBJ2-2; TRBD1 matches at 8 bases. The CDR3 totals 18 residues. Trimming removed 3 bases from V and 1 base from J; junction bases left unmatched: 10. The germline V gene has CDR1 MNHEY and CDR2 SMNVEV (reference sequence). The DNA of the CDR3 is TGTGCCAGCAGTTTCGCGCCCACCGGGACAGGGAACACCGGGGAGCTGTTTTTT. As protein: CASSFAPTGTGNTGELFF.

This chain connects TRBV18 to TRBJ2-7; TRBD2 might be the D (6 bases). Per the germline V gene, CDR1 is KGHSH and CDR2 is LQKENI. Trimming pared 1 base from V and 4 bases from J, leaving 17 bases between. This CDR3 is 16 amino acids long. The CDR3 DNA sequence: TGTGCCAGCTCACCACTTTCCCGGGAGCTTGGTTACGAGCAGTACTTC. It codes for CASSPLSRELGYEQYF.

The chain carries TRBV25-1 and TRBJ2-7; 8 bases align to TRBD1. V shed 5 bases and J 3 bases; nucleotides not matched to a gene: 3. CDR3 length equals 13 residues. Germline assignment: CDR1 MGHDK and CDR2 SYGVNS. The DNA of the CDR3 is TGTGCCAGCAGTTCAGGGGGCGTCTACGAGCAGTACTTC. The encoded protein is CASSSGGVYEQYF.

The chain has TRBV10-3 and TRBJ2-3; D gene ambiguous. The CDR3 is 11 amino acids. V gave up 4 bases and J gave up 3 bases, with 2 bases separating them. Germline assignment: CDR1 ENHRY and CDR2 SYGVKD. CDR3 bases: TGTGCCATCAGTGCAACAGATACGCAGTATTTT. Translation gives CAISATDTQYF.

V usage is TRBV7-2 and J usage is TRBJ2-2; the D gene is possibly TRBD2 (6 bases). The CDR3 runs to 16 residues. Germline V lookup: CDR1 SGHTA, CDR2 FQGNSA. With 5 bases removed from V and 2 bases from J, the gap between germline ends came to 15 bases. This CDR3 reads CASSPRRAGNTGELFF. CDR3 bases: TGTGCCAGCAGCCCACGAAGGGCGGGAAACACCGGGGAGCTGTTTTTT.

The chain carries TRBV5-1 and TRBJ2-6, with D perhaps matching TRBD1 (6 bases). Germline V lookup: CDR1 SGHRS, CDR2 YFSETQ. The CDR3 is made up of 15 amino acids. V lost 4 bases and J 0 bases, leaving 8 bases between the germline ends. In nucleotides, the CDR3 is TGCGCCAGCAGCACACAGGGCTCTGGGGCCAACGTCCTGACTTTC. Translated: CASSTQGSGANVLTF.